This T cell receptor beta chain was found in a study of blood T cells in healthy people across ages. Study conclusions and caveats: Compared with aged donors, long-lived donors showed fewer expanded clones, suggesting selection. The study lacked donor CMV status, which possibly confounded expanded clonotype changes.

Each sample yielded at least 6 million isolated PBMCs. Notes on this clonotype: Its antigen is unknown.

Trimming cost V 2 bases and J 0 bases, with 13 bases left between them. The CDR3 spans 16 residues. The germline gives CDR1 MNHEY, CDR2 SVGEGT. With a J-beta primer mix and a sample-barcoded 5' primer, a second PCR ran about 7 to 12 cycles. All cDNA molecules were each tagged by a template-switch adaptor with 12 random nucleotides. TCRdb re-analysed the 5' RACE reads in MiXCR, keeping a single row per CDR3 protein. Counted here are about 690,000 distinct CDR3 sequences, roughly two fifths occurring once; the ten biggest clones make up around 30%. The gene calls are TRBV6-2 or TRBV6-3 and TRBJ1-1; the D gene is possibly TRBD1 (6 bases). The sequenced sample was blood. The sequence came from an elderly man in good health. The DNA for the CDR3 is TGTGCCAGCAGTTACCGTAAGGGGGAAGTGAACACTGAAGCTTTCTTT. It translates to CASSYRKGEVNTEAFF.